This entry lists 12 T cell receptor beta chains sequenced from one sample in a study of blood T cell repertoires in COVID-19. The assay was immunoSEQ multiplex PCR, and TCRdb's table has in-frame clones only and misses some. The sample holds more than 300,000 clones, around 87% seen once. The sequenced sample consisted of peripheral blood. These TCRs come from a woman between 25 and 40 years old with COVID-19, enrolled during active disease.

This clone was observed at least ten times. Other DNA sequences of this sample code for an identical CDR3. This chain connects TRBV5-5 to TRBJ2-1, with TRBD2 matching over 14 bases. CDR1 is SGHKS, CDR2 YYEKEE, per germline (reference sequence). The length of the CDR3 is 16 residues. With 1 base clipped from V and 7 bases from J, the junction kept 4 bases outside the gene matches. The CDR3 nucleotides are TGTGCCAGCAGCTTGAGACTAGCGGGAGGGTCAAATGAGCAGTTCTTC. Its translation: CASSLRLAGGSNEQFF.

V gene TRBV6-6 combines with J gene TRBJ1-5; TRBD1 matches 8 bases. The J segment lost 2 bases and the V segment lost 7 bases, leaving 7 bases of the junction unmatched. The CDR3 length is 15 residues. Germline values: CDR1 MNHNY, CDR2 SVGAGI (reference sequence). The CDR3: CASTLTGVGNQPQHF. The CDR3 DNA reads as TGTGCCAGCACCTTGACAGGGGTGGGCAATCAGCCCCAGCATTTT.

There are many counts of this clone. The chain recombines TRBV19 with TRBJ1-5; D unresolved. Per germline, CDR1 LNHDA and CDR2 SQIVND (reference sequence). Trimming stripped 3 bases from V and 1 base from J, with 4 bases between. CDR3 length equals 13 residues. CDR3: CASSMESNQPQHF. The CDR3 nucleotides read TGTGCCAGTAGTATGGAGAGCAATCAGCCCCAGCATTTT.

In the case of this clone: Other DNA sequences of this sample code for an identical CDR3. The chain links TRBV5-1 to TRBJ1-5; 10 bases fit TRBD1. Germline CDR1 and CDR2: SGHRS and YFSETQ. This CDR3 has 13 amino acids. V dropped 4 bases and J dropped 7; count of bases not matched to a gene: 2. The DNA for the CDR3 is TGCGCCAGCAGCGGGGGACAGGGGCAGCCCCAGCATTTT. It encodes CASSGGQGQPQHF. Supplemented by reference TRBV5-1 and TRBJ1-5, the full variable domain reads KAGVTQTPRYLIKTRGQQVTLSCSPISGHRSVSWYQQTPGQGLQFLFEYFSETQRNKGNFPGRFSGRQFSNSRSEMNVSTLELGDSALYLCASSGGQGQPQHFGDGTRLSIL.

The rearrangement links TRBV5-4 to TRBJ2-3; 9 bases are a match to TRBD2. This CDR3 is 16 amino acids long. After removal of 9 bases from V and 4 bases from J, the junction contained 15 bases not matched to a gene. The germline V gene has CDR1 SGHNT and CDR2 YYREEE (reference sequence). The DNA for the CDR3 is TGTGCCACGGCGGGGGGGCCTAGCGGGTTTGCAGATACGCAGTATTTT. It codes for CATAGGPSGFADTQYF. The complete variable domain, with remaining parts taken from reference TRBV5-4 and TRBJ2-3, reads ETGVTQSPTHLIKTRGQQVTLRCSSQSGHNTVSWYQQALGQGPQFIFQYYREEENGRGNFPPRFSGLQFPNYSSELNVNALELDDSALYLCATAGGPSGFADTQYFGPGTRLTVL.

CDR3 in amino acids: CASSPGQGRLEAFF. CDR3 bases: TGTGCCAGCAGCCCGGGACAGGGCAGACTTGAAGCTTTCTTT. The V call is TRBV5-4, the J call TRBJ1-1; 9 bases map to TRBD1. Germline CDR1 SGHNT, CDR2 YYREEE (reference sequence). The CDR3 totals 14 residues. With V trimmed by 4 bases and J by 7 bases, 8 bases remained unmatched.

This clone has a count of ten or more. The rearrangement links TRBV12-3 or TRBV12-4 to TRBJ1-1, with D perhaps TRBD1 (6 bases). The CDR3 contains 12 residues. Trimming took 8 bases from V and 4 from J, leaving 11 bases between them. In nucleotides, the CDR3 is TGTGCCAGCGGTACAGGGTTCACTGAAGCTTTCTTT. Amino acids: CASGTGFTEAFF.

A word on this clone: This specimen includes other DNA sequences encoding the same CDR3. The rearrangement uses TRBV28 and TRBJ2-1, with D uncertain. V lost 1 base, J lost 4 bases, and 2 bases lay in between. CDR1 MDHEN and CDR2 SYDVKM come from the germline V gene. The CDR3 loop spans 12 amino acids. CDR3 DNA sequence: TGTGCCAGCAGTTTATCTTACAATGAGCAGTTCTTC. Its translation: CASSLSYNEQFF.

The chain is built from TRBV29-1 and TRBJ2-7; D might be TRBD1 (6 bases). Trimming took 6 bases from V and 2 from J, leaving 11 bases between them. CDR3 length: 12 residues. Germline assignment: CDR1 SQVTM and CDR2 ANQGSEA. The CDR3 spells CSVAQGPYEQYF. As DNA, the CDR3 is TGCAGCGTCGCACAGGGCCCCTACGAGCAGTACTTC.

The V gene is TRBV30, the J gene TRBJ1-1, with D uncertain. Germline-derived CDR1 and CDR2 are GTSNPN and SVGIG (reference sequence). The CDR3 runs 12 residues. Trimming stripped 3 bases from V and 11 bases from J, with 16 bases between. CDR3 DNA: TGTGCCTGGAGCATTACCGGGGAGGTTGCTTTCTTT. This codes for CAWSITGEVAFF.

This clone was detected once. This chain joins TRBV20-1 and TRBJ2-5, with TRBD2 as a possible D gene (5 bases). CDR3 length: 16 amino acids. The V end was cut by 3 bases, the J end by 4 bases, with 21 bases between. Germline CDR1 reads DFQATT; CDR2 reads SNEGSKA (reference sequence). The CDR3, as DNA: TGCAGTGCTAGTTGGCTAGCACAACGAGGTCGAGAGACCCAGTACTTC. It specifies CSASWLAQRGRETQYF.

This chain joins TRBV11-1 and TRBJ2-1; TRBD2 matches 13 bases. The ends lost 5 bases at V and 0 bases at J; junction bases unmatched: 1. The CDR3 runs to 16 residues. Germline loops: CDR1 SGHAT, CDR2 FQDESV (reference sequence). The CDR3 bases are TGTGCCAGCAGCCGGACTAGCGGGAGCTCCTACAATGAGCAGTTCTTC. It is translated as CASSRTSGSSYNEQFF.